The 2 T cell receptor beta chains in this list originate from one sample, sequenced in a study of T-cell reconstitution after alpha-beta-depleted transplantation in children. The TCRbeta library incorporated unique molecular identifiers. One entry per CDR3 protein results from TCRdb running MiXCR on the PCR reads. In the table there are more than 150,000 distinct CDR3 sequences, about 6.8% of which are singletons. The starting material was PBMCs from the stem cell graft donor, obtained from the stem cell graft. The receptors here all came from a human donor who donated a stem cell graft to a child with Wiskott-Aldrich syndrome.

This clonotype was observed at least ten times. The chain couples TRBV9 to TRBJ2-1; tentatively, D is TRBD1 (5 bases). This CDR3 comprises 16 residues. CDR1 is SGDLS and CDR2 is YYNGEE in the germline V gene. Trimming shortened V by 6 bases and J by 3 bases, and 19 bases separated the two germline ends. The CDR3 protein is CASTLTGVPSYNEQFF. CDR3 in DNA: TGTGCCAGCACCCTTACAGGCGTCCCAAGCTACAATGAGCAGTTCTTC.

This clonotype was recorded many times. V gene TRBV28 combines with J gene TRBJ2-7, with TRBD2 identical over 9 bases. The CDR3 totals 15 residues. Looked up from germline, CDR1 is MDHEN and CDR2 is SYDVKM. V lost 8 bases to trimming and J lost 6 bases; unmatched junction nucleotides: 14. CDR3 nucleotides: TGTGCCAGCGGAGGCCTGGCGGGGGGGCGGAGCGAGCAGTACTTC. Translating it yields CASGGLAGGRSEQYF.